This T cell receptor (beta chain) was captured in a study of beta chain features in type 1 diabetes. Study-wide results and caveats: When Type 1 diabetes patients were examined, their TCRB CDR3s proved moderately but significantly shorter in all four CD4+ subsets.

Investigators reverse transcribed all isolated RNA, so they sequenced expressed TCRB transcripts. Clones were sequenced by immunoSEQ multiplex PCR, and TCRdb holds only the in-frame ones, with some missing. The repertoire holds about 340,000 clones, with approximately 10% as singletons. In all sorted populations, purity surpassed 95%. This CDR3 spans 9 amino acids. CDR1 SNHLY and CDR2 FYNNEI come from the germline V gene. This clone appeared a few times. Its antigen is currently unknown. A read error may produce the germline difference seen at one junction end. V is TRBV2 and J is TRBJ2-7, with D unclear. The sequencing input was central memory CD4+ T cells from blood. This receptor was identified in a man aged 25-45 years with type 1 diabetes. The CDR3 DNA is TGTGCCAGCATCCTATATCCACGCTTC. Its protein product is CASILYPRF.